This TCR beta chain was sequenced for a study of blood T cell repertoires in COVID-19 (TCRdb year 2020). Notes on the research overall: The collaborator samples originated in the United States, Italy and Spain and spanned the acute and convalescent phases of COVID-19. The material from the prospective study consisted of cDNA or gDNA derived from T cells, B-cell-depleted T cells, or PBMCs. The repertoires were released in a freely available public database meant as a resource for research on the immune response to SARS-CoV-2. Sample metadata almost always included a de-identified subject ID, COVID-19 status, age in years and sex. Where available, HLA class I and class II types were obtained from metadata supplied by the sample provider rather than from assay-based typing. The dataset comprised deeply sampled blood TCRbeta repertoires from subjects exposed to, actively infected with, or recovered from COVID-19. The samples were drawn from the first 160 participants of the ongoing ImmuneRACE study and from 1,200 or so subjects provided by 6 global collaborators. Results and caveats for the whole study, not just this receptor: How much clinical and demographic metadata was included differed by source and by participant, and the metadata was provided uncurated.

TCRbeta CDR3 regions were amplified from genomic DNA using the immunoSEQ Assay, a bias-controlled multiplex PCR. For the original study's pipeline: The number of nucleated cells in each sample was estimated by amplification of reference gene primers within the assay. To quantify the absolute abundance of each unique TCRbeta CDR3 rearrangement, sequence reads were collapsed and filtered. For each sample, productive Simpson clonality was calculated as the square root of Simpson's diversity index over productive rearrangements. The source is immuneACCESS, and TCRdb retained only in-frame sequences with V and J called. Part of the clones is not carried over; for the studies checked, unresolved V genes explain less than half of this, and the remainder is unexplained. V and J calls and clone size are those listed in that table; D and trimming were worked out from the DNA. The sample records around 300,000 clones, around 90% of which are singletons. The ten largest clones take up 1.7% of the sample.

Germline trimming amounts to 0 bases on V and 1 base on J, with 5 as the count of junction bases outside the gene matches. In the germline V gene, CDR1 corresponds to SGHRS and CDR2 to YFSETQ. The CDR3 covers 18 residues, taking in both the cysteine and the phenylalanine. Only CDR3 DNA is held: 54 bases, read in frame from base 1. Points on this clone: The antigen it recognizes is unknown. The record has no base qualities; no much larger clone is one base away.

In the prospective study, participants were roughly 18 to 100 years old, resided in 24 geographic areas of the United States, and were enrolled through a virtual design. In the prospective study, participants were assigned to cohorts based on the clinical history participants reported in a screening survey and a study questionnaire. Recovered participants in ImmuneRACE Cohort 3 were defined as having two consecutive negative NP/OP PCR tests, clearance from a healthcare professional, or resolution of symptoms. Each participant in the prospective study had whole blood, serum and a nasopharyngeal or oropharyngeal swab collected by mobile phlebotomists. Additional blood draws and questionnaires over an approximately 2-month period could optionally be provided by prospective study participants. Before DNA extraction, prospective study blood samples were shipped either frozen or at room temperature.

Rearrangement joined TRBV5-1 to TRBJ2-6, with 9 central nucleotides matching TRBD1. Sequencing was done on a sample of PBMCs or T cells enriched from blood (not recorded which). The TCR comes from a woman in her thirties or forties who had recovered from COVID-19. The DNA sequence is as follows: TGCGCCAGCAGCTTGGTTGCACAGGGGGCATCTGGGGCCAACGTCCTGACTTTC. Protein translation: CASSLVAQGASGANVLTF. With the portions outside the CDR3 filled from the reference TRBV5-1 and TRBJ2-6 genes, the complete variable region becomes KAGVTQTPRYLIKTRGQQVTLSCSPISGHRSVSWYQQTPGQGLQFLFEYFSETQRNKGNFPGRFSGRQFSNSRSEMNVSTLELGDSALYLCASSLVAQGASGANVLTFGAGSRLTVL.